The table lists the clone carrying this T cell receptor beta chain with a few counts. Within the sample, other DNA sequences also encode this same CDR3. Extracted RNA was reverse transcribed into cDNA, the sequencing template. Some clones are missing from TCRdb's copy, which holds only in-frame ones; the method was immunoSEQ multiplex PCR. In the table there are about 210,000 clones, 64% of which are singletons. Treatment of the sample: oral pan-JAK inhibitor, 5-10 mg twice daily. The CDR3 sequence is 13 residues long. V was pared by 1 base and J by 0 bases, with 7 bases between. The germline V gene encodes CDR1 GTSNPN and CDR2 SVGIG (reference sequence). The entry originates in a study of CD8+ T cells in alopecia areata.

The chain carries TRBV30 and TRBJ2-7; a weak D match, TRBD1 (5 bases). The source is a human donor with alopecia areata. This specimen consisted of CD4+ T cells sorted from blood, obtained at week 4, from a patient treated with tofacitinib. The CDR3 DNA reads TGTGCCTGGAGTGATGGGGCCTCCTACGAGCAGTACTTC. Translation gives CAWSDGASYEQYF.